Below are 15 T cell receptor beta chains sequenced from a single sample in a study of shared T cell receptors in the human thymus. TCRdb's table, derived via immunoSEQ multiplex PCR, lists solely in-frame clones and lacks some. The data hold approximately 760,000 clones, with 80% to 90% observed a single time. The same sample was also used in a study of human thymus T cells.

The sample taken for sequencing was thymocytes. The receptors shown here come from a girl younger than two with a congenital heart defect.

The V call is TRBV5-6, the J call TRBJ1-1; TRBD1 matches 9 bases. CDR1 and CDR2 from the germline V gene are SGHDT and YYEEEE. The ends lost 2 bases at V and 7 bases at J; junction bases unmatched: 9. This CDR3 region has 15 residues. CDR3 nucleotides: TGTGCCAGCAGCTTCTGGACAGGGGATTACAATGAAGCTTTCTTT. Translating gives CASSFWTGDYNEAFF.

The chain combines TRBV29-1 with TRBJ1-1; D is possibly TRBD1 (5 bases). Germline CDR1 and CDR2: SQVTM and ANQGSEA. The CDR3 has 10 residues. The CDR3 reads CSAGDCEAFF. In DNA, the CDR3 is TGCAGTGCCGGGGACTGTGAAGCTTTCTTT. The complete variable domain, with remaining parts taken from reference TRBV29-1 and TRBJ1-1, reads SAVISQKPSRDICQRGTSLTIQCQVDSQVTMMFWYRQQPGQSLTLIATANQGSEATYESGFVIDKFPISRPNLTFSTLTVSNMSPEDSSIYLCSAGDCEAFFGQGTRLTVV.

The rearrangement links TRBV19 to TRBJ1-2, with 7 bases aligning to TRBD1. Germline loops: CDR1 LNHDA, CDR2 SQIVND (reference sequence). The CDR3 has 14 residues. V was clipped by 4 bases and J by 8 bases; unmatched bases: 10. The CDR3 is CASSTYRGSRGYTF. In DNA form, the CDR3 reads TGTGCCAGTAGTACCTACAGGGGAAGTAGGGGCTACACCTTC.

The chain joins TRBV7-2 to TRBJ1-1; D may be TRBD1 (6 bases). The germline gives CDR1 SGHTA, CDR2 FQGNSA. V lost 5 bases to trimming and J lost 0 bases, with 22 bases between them. The CDR3 totals 18 residues. DNA of the CDR3: TGTGCCAGCAGCCCACACTATGTTGGGGGCATGATGAACACTGAAGCTTTCTTT. Translation gives CASSPHYVGGMMNTEAFF.

This rearrangement joins TRBV25-1 to TRBJ1-2; 7 bases map to TRBD1. CDR1 and CDR2 from the germline V gene are MGHDK and SYGVNS. The length of the CDR3 is 17 residues. J was trimmed by 4 bases and V by 3 bases; bases with no gene match: 14. As DNA, the CDR3 is TGTGCCAGCAGTGATAATGGGCCAAGGGGGCCTACCTATGGCTACACCTTC. It codes for CASSDNGPRGPTYGYTF.

The rearrangement joins TRBV10-3 to TRBJ1-2; 9 bases match TRBD1. With V trimmed by 8 bases and J by 5 bases, 18 bases remained unmatched. The germline CDR1 and CDR2 sequences are ENHRY and SYGVKD. The CDR3 length is 17 residues. CDR3 DNA: TGTGCCATCTCCACTCAACGGGACAGGGCGGTTGGGTATGGCTACACCTTC. Amino acids: CAISTQRDRAVGYGYTF.

The genes are TRBV4-2 and TRBJ2-3; TRBD2 agrees at 13 bases. The junction had 5 bases not matched to a gene; V was cut back by 3 bases and J by 2 bases. There are 17 residues in the CDR3. Germline assignment: CDR1 LGHNA and CDR2 YNFKEQ. The CDR3 reads CASSHGLAGVNTDTQYF. CDR3 nucleotides: TGTGCCAGCAGCCATGGACTAGCGGGGGTGAACACAGATACGCAGTATTTT.

The rearrangement uses TRBV6-1 and TRBJ1-1; the D gene is possibly TRBD1 (5 bases). V was clipped by 6 bases and J by 4 bases, with 15 bases between them. The CDR3 extends over 14 amino acids. Germline CDR1 MNHNS, CDR2 SASEGT. This CDR3 reads CASSPGQLRTEAFF. The CDR3 coding sequence is TGTGCCAGCAGCCCTGGACAACTGCGCACTGAAGCTTTCTTT.

This chain joins TRBV27 and TRBJ2-7; 7 bases are shared with TRBD2. The germline V gene has CDR1 MNHEY and CDR2 SMNVEV (reference sequence). The CDR3 consists of 14 residues. V shed 6 bases and J 0 bases; nucleotides not matched to a gene: 5. CDR3 DNA: TGTGCCAGCAGACACAGGACTAGCTCCTACGAGCAGTACTTC. This translates into CASRHRTSSYEQYF.

The CDR3: CASSHCSTGTGTDTQYF. CDR3 nucleotide sequence: TGTGCCAGCAGCCATTGTTCAACCGGGACAGGGACAGATACGCAGTATTTT. The chain couples TRBV5-4 to TRBJ2-3, with 9 bases fitting TRBD1. CDR1 and CDR2 from the germline V gene are SGHNT and YYREEE (reference sequence). V lost 4 bases and J lost 3; bases outside the gene matches: 12. The length of the CDR3 is 17 residues. The variable domain in full, completed from reference TRBV5-4 and TRBJ2-3, reads ETGVTQSPTHLIKTRGQQVTLRCSSQSGHNTVSWYQQALGQGPQFIFQYYREEENGRGNFPPRFSGLQFPNYSSELNVNALELDDSALYLCASSHCSTGTGTDTQYFGPGTRLTVL.

This chain links TRBV5-6 with TRBJ1-1; 9 bases fit TRBD1. The CDR3 runs to 18 residues. Germline values: CDR1 SGHDT, CDR2 YYEEEE. Unmatched junction bases numbered 15, after V lost 1 base and J lost 5 bases. CDR3 sequence reads: CASSLFAGTGSGRTEAFF. In DNA, the CDR3 is TGTGCCAGCAGCTTGTTTGCAGGGACAGGGAGCGGTAGGACTGAAGCTTTCTTT.

This chain links TRBV19 with TRBJ1-4, with 10 bases matching TRBD1. The V and J ends lost 7 bases and 7 bases, in that order; junction bases with no gene match: 21. CDR3 length: 19 amino acids. Germline CDR1 reads LNHDA; CDR2 reads SQIVND (reference sequence). This CDR3 reads CASIAHHTNDRGRGEKLFF. Here the CDR3 DNA reads TGTGCCAGTATTGCCCATCATACTAATGACAGGGGGCGAGGTGAAAAACTGTTTTTT.

V and J are TRBV4-2 and TRBJ1-1, with D hard to call. This CDR3 contains 14 residues. Per germline, CDR1 LGHNA and CDR2 YNFKEQ. V dropped 1 base and J dropped 4 bases, with 10 bases sitting between them. CDR3 loop: CASSQGGFSTEAFF. The CDR3 nucleotides are TGTGCCAGCAGCCAAGGAGGATTTAGCACTGAAGCTTTCTTT.

The chain combines TRBV4-1 with TRBJ1-3; D not certain. Germline CDR1 reads MGHRA; CDR2 reads YSYEKL. CDR3 size: 15 residues. Trimming took 5 bases from V and 0 from J, leaving 11 bases between them. The CDR3 DNA follows: TGCGCCAGCAGCATTACATCGAACTCTGGAAACACCATATATTTT. It translates to CASSITSNSGNTIYF.

This chain connects TRBV29-1 to TRBJ2-1; possibly TRBD2 for D (5 bases). Between the trimmed V and J ends, which lost 4 bases and 0 bases, there was a span of 10 bases. The CDR3 runs 14 residues. Germline values: CDR1 SQVTM, CDR2 ANQGSEA. The CDR3 sequence: CSVVGGSSYNEQFF. DNA of the CDR3: TGCAGCGTTGTGGGTGGGAGCTCCTACAATGAGCAGTTCTTC.